What follows are 23 T cell receptor beta chains derived from one specimen sequenced in a study of T-cell memory formation after mild COVID-19. TCRdb reprocessed the 5' RACE reads via MiXCR and lists one record per CDR3 protein. Seen here are approximately 250,000 distinct CDR3 sequences, roughly 17% observed once, and the top ten hold 22%. The sequenced material came from PBMCs or a T cell subset sorted from them (not recorded which). The source of these receptors is a man aged 18 to 30 who had mild COVID-19 (a few samples of this study predate the infection). Cell type and time point are not known.

J is TRBJ2-7 and V is TRBV7-2; TRBD1 aligns across 7 bases. Unmatched junction bases numbered 6, after V lost 4 bases and J lost 0 bases. CDR1 is SGHTA and CDR2 is FQGNSA in the germline V gene. The CDR3 loop spans 15 amino acids. The CDR3 region is CASSSGQVSSYEQYF. The DNA of the CDR3 is TGTGCCAGCAGCTCCGGACAGGTTAGCTCCTACGAGCAGTACTTC.

This sequence joins TRBV5-1 and TRBJ2-3, with TRBD1 as a possible D gene (5 bases). Germline values: CDR1 SGHRS, CDR2 YFSETQ. This CDR3 spans 15 amino acids. V was cut by 4 bases and J by 4 bases, with 16 bases left in between. The CDR3 protein is CASSPGQGPADTQYF. The CDR3 nucleotides read TGCGCCAGCAGCCCCGGTCAGGGCCCGGCAGATACGCAGTATTTT.

CDR3 bases: TGCGCCAGCAGCTTGTGGTGGGGGCCCTCCTACGAGCAGTACTTC. Its protein is CASSLWWGPSYEQYF. J is TRBJ2-7 and V is TRBV5-1, with TRBD1 as a possible D gene (6 bases). The CDR3 spans 15 residues. CDR1 and CDR2 from the germline V gene are SGHRS and YFSETQ. Deletions cut 1 base from V and 0 bases from J, with 11 bases between.

In this sample, this clonotype turned up a few times. The V gene is TRBV7-2, the J gene TRBJ1-2, with a weak D call TRBD1 (6 bases). Trimming took 5 bases from V and 1 from J, leaving 11 bases between them. Looked up from germline, CDR1 is SGHTA and CDR2 is FQGNSA. CDR3 size: 14 residues. The CDR3 bases are TGTGCCAGCAGCCGCGGACAGATTAACTATGGCTACACCTTC. Translation: CASSRGQINYGYTF.

The chain combines TRBV5-1 with TRBJ2-7; D may be TRBD1 or TRBD2 (5 bases each). This CDR3 has 16 residues. The germline CDR1 and CDR2 sequences are SGHRS and YFSETQ. With 10 bases removed from V and 0 bases from J, the gap between germline ends came to 23 bases. In DNA, the CDR3 is TGCGCCCACCGTGGGGGTGTACAGGAAGTCTCCTACGAGCAGTACGTC. Translated: CAHRGGVQEVSYEQYV.

This clonotype was counted ten times or more. The chain joins TRBV4-3 to TRBJ2-3; D gene unclear. Trimming took off 0 bases at V and 4 bases at J, with 11 bases between the two ends. Germline V gene lookup returns CDR1 LGHNA and CDR2 YSLEER. The CDR3 covers 15 residues. The CDR3 is CASSQDPSRADTQYF. CDR3 nucleotide sequence: TGCGCCAGCAGCCAAGATCCCTCTAGAGCAGATACGCAGTATTTT.

The chain links TRBV9 to TRBJ1-1; D not resolved. The CDR3 is made up of 11 amino acids. Per germline, CDR1 SGDLS and CDR2 YYNGEE. With 6 bases removed from V and 4 bases from J, the gap between germline ends came to 7 bases. The CDR3 protein is CASKEVTEAFF. The CDR3 bases are TGTGCCAGCAAGGAGGTCACTGAAGCTTTCTTT.

This clonotype was detected ten times or more. V usage is TRBV12-3 or TRBV12-4 and J usage is TRBJ1-6; the D gene is possibly TRBD1 (5 bases). The CDR3 consists of 15 residues. The V gene lost 3 bases and the J gene lost 10 bases, with 16 bases spanning the gap. CDR3 loop: CASSFRGLLGSPLHF. The CDR3 bases are TGTGCCAGCAGTTTTAGGGGTTTGCTCGGATCACCCCTCCACTTT.

V and J are TRBV12-3 or TRBV12-4 and TRBJ2-1; 14 bases fit TRBD2. The CDR3 is made up of 14 amino acids. The V segment lost 6 bases and the J segment 12 bases; nucleotides outside the gene matches: 7. Here the CDR3 reads CASRGTSGSGAQFF. For the CDR3, the DNA is TGTGCCAGCAGGGGGACTAGCGGGAGTGGGGCGCAGTTCTTC.

The CDR3 reads CASSKTGGTGNTIYF. The CDR3 nucleotides are TGTGCCAGCAGCAAAACAGGGGGAACTGGAAACACCATATATTTT. V and J are TRBV14 and TRBJ1-3, with 8 nucleotides matching TRBD1. Germline V gives CDR1 SGHDN, CDR2 FVKESK. CDR3 length: 15 amino acids. V shed 5 bases and J 2 bases; nucleotides not matched to a gene: 5.

The chain couples TRBV12-3 or TRBV12-4 to TRBJ1-5; D unclear. The CDR3 sequence is 15 residues long. Trimming stripped 8 bases from V and 0 bases from J, with 14 bases between. The CDR3 bases are TGTGCCAGCCGCAAGACCGAGAATAGCAATCAGCCCCAGCATTTT. Protein sequence: CASRKTENSNQPQHF.

This sequence joins TRBV24-1 and TRBJ2-7; no clear D. Trimming removed 5 bases from V and 6 bases from J, with 4 bases in between. Germline assignment: CDR1 KGHDR and CDR2 SFDVKD. The CDR3 consists of 10 residues. As DNA, the CDR3 is TGTGCCACCAGTGGGGGCGAGCAGTACGTC. It is translated as CATSGGEQYV.

The chain uses TRBV20-1 and TRBJ1-2; D uncertain. The CDR3 is 11 amino acids. Trimming took 3 bases from V and 2 from J, leaving 4 bases between them. CDR1 and CDR2 from the germline V gene are DFQATT and SNEGSKA (reference sequence). The CDR3 loop reads CSARINYGYTF. DNA for the CDR3: TGCAGTGCTAGGATCAACTATGGCTACACCTTC.

This clonotype was seen ten or more times. This chain links TRBV28 with TRBJ1-1; the match to TRBD1 covers 8 bases. Germline CDR1 is MDHEN and CDR2 is SYDVKM. This CDR3 is built from 15 residues. V was pared by 5 bases and J by 5 bases, with 10 bases of the junction left unmatched. CDR3 amino acids: CASSTSSGGWTEAFF. The CDR3 coding sequence is TGTGCCAGCAGTACTTCTTCAGGGGGCTGGACTGAAGCTTTCTTT.

In this sample, this clonotype turned up a few times. J is TRBJ2-1 and V is TRBV9; TRBD2 might be the D (5 bases). Trimming cost V 6 bases and J 8 bases, with 18 bases left between them. Per the germline V gene, CDR1 is SGDLS and CDR2 is YYNGEE. The CDR3 has 14 amino acids. DNA of the CDR3: TGTGCCAGCAACCTACGAGGGAATTTAGATGAGCAGTTCTTC. The encoded protein is CASNLRGNLDEQFF.

The sample holds a few counts of this clonotype. The chain links TRBV10-1 to TRBJ2-5, with unresolved D. The CDR3 is made up of 15 amino acids. V dropped 2 bases and J dropped 1 base, with 11 bases sitting between them. Looked up from germline, CDR1 is WNHNN and CDR2 is SYGVQD (reference sequence). Here the CDR3 reads CASSETLLGQETQYF. Here the CDR3 DNA reads TGCGCCAGCAGTGAGACGTTACTGGGCCAAGAGACCCAGTACTTC.

This clonotype appeared many times. V and J are TRBV5-1 and TRBJ2-1; 8 bases match TRBD2. V lost 4 bases and J lost 4; bases outside the gene matches: 7. Germline values: CDR1 SGHRS, CDR2 YFSETQ. This CDR3 is built from 15 residues. DNA of the CDR3: TGCGCCAGCAGCGTGATGGTAGCGGGATACAATGAGCAGTTCTTC. Translating it yields CASSVMVAGYNEQFF.

This clonotype appeared a few times. The chain carries TRBV12-3 or TRBV12-4 and TRBJ2-2, with 7 nucleotides matching TRBD1. Trimming cost V 5 bases and J 4 bases; bases outside gene matches: 4. This CDR3 has 14 amino acids. CDR3 amino acids: CASSPDRATGELFF. CDR3 DNA: TGTGCCAGCAGTCCAGACAGGGCCACCGGGGAGCTGTTTTTT.

The chain employs TRBV7-9 and TRBJ1-2; tentative D call: TRBD1 (5 bases). The V gene lost 5 bases and the J gene lost 6 bases, with 10 bases spanning the gap. Germline values: CDR1 SEHNR, CDR2 FQNEAQ (reference sequence). The CDR3 covers 12 residues. The CDR3 nucleotides read TGTGCCAGCAGCGGCGGGGGTAATGGCTACACCTTC. It encodes CASSGGGNGYTF.

The gene calls are TRBV7-2 and TRBJ2-1; D unclear. CDR1 is SGHTA and CDR2 is FQGNSA in the germline V gene. Trimming shortened V by 2 bases and J by 9 bases, and 14 bases separated the two germline ends. The length of the CDR3 is 14 residues. The CDR3 loop reads CASSLSFTNAEQFF. In nucleotides, the CDR3 is TGTGCCAGCAGCTTAAGTTTCACTAACGCTGAGCAGTTCTTC.

This clonotype was seen ten or more times. The rearrangement uses TRBV12-3 or TRBV12-4 and TRBJ2-5; unclear D gene. The CDR3 extends over 12 amino acids. The ends were cut back, 6 bases at V and 3 bases at J, with 8 bases in the middle. Here the CDR3 reads CASSPPEETQYF. The CDR3 coding sequence is TGTGCCAGCAGCCCCCCTGAAGAGACCCAGTACTTC.

The chain has TRBV6-5 and TRBJ2-4; perhaps TRBD2 as D (6 bases). Germline values: CDR1 MNHEY, CDR2 SVGAGI. V lost 7 bases to trimming and J lost 6 bases, with 16 bases between them. The CDR3 is 14 residues long. The CDR3 sequence: CASNPGLNPNIQYF. The CDR3 DNA reads TGTGCCAGCAACCCGGGACTGAACCCAAACATTCAGTACTTC.

This clonotype appeared a few times. The chain is built from TRBV4-1 and TRBJ2-1; 9 positions agree with TRBD2. The CDR3 sequence is 15 residues long. V dropped 4 bases and J dropped 7; count of bases not matched to a gene: 8. Germline loops: CDR1 MGHRA, CDR2 YSYEKL. CDR3: CASSLLGLARNEQFF. The CDR3 nucleotides read TGCGCCAGCAGCCTCCTGGGACTAGCCAGGAATGAGCAGTTCTTC.